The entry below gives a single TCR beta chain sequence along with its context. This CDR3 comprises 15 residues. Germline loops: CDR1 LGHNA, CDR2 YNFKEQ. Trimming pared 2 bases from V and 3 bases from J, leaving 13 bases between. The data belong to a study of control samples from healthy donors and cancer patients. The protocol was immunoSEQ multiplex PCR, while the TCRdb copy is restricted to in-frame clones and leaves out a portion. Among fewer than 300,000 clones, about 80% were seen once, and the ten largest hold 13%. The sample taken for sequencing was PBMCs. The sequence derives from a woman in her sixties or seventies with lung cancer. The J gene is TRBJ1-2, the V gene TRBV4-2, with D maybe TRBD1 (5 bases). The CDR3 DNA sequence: TGTGCCAGCAGCCAAACGGGTACGGGGGACTATGGCTACACCTTC. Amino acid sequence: CASSQTGTGDYGYTF.